This entry describes one TCR beta chain. Under the authors' procedure: Reference gene primer amplification gave nucleated cell count estimates. Here immunoSEQ multiplex PCR was the method, and the copy in TCRdb shows in-frame clones only, minus some. The V and J calls and the clone size are those of that table, but D and trimming were determined from the DNA. This table has around 140,000 clones, about 86% appearing once. This specimen comes from a study of blood T cell repertoires in COVID-19. Study background: Donors in the United States, Italy and Spain gave samples during acute or convalescent COVID-19. T cells, B-cell-depleted T cells, or PBMCs supplied cDNA or gDNA.

Input material: peripheral blood. This receptor was obtained from a woman in her fifties or sixties with active or convalescent COVID-19.

Here the CDR3 reads CASSARGGLEAFF. The CDR3 bases are TGTGCCAGCAGCGCCCGGGGAGGGTTGGAGGCGTTCTTC. The chain recombines TRBV9 with TRBJ2-1, with 7 bases that match TRBD2. The CDR3 loop spans 13 amino acids. V dropped 3 bases and J dropped 15; count of bases not matched to a gene: 12. Germline V gene data show CDR1 as SGDLS and CDR2 as YYNGEE.